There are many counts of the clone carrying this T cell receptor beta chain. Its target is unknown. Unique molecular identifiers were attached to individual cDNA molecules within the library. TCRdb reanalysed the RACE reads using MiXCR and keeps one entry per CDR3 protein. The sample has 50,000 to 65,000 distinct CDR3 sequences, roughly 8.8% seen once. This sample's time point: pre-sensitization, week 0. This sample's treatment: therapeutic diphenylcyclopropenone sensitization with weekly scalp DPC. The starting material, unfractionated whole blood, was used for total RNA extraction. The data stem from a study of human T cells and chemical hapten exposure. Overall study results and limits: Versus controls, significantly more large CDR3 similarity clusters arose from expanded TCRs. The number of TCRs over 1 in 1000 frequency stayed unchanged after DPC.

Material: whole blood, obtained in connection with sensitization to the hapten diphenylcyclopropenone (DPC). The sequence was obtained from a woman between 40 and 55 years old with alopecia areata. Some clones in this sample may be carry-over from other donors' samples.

The CDR3 sequence: CASSQIAGTGEDEQFF. CDR3 nucleotide sequence: TGTGCCAGCAGCCAAATTGCCGGGACAGGGGAGGATGAGCAGTTCTTC. The rearrangement joins TRBV3-1 to TRBJ2-1, with 10 bases identical to TRBD1. The CDR3 consists of 16 residues. CDR1 LGHDT and CDR2 YNNKEL come from the germline V gene (reference sequence). V shed 2 bases and J 8 bases; nucleotides not matched to a gene: 9.